This entry lists 2 T cell receptor beta chains sequenced from one sample in a study of shared clonotypes between healthy human individuals. The repertoire was sequenced with immunoSEQ multiplex PCR; TCRdb's copy has only in-frame clones and lacks some. Found here are more than 400,000 clones, over 70% of them singletons; the top ten hold 10% to 15%. The sample taken for sequencing was PBMCs. All receptors come from a woman aged 40 to 50 in good health. Some clones in this sample may be carry-over from other donors' samples.

This clone was detected many times. The CDR3 bases are TGTGCCAGCAGTCTTTGGGGCGGGAGCGGTTTCTTC. This gives the protein CASSLWGGSGFF. The chain combines TRBV11-2 with TRBJ2-1, with 7 bases lining up with TRBD2. Unmatched junction bases numbered 12, after V lost 6 bases and J lost 16 bases. Per germline, CDR1 SGHAT and CDR2 FQNNGV. CDR3 length: 12 residues.

This clone appeared a single time. J is TRBJ2-3 and V is TRBV7-2; possible D gene TRBD1, 6 bases. V lost 2 bases, J lost 13 bases, and 13 bases lay in between. Germline assignment: CDR1 SGHTA and CDR2 FQGNSA. The CDR3 covers 12 residues. CDR3 DNA sequence: TGTGCCAGCAGCTTAACGCCAGGGGCCAAGTATTTT. Translating gives CASSLTPGAKYF.